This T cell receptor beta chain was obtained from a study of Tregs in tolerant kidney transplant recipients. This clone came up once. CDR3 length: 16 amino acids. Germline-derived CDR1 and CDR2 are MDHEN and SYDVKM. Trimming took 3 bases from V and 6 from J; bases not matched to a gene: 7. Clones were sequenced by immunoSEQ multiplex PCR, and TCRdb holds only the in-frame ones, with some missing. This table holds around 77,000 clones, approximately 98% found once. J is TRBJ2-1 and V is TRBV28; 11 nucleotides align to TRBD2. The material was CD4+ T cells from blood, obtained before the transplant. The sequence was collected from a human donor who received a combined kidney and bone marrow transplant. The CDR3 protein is CASSFLSGGAGNEQFF. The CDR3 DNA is TGTGCCAGCAGTTTCCTTAGCGGGGGGGCAGGCAATGAGCAGTTCTTC.